The 25 T cell receptor beta chains below were found in one sample sequenced in a study of PD-1 blockade in classical Hodgkin lymphoma. There was relapse after autologous stem cell transplantation in every patient, and there was variation in brentuximab vedotin exposure. The assay was immunoSEQ multiplex PCR, and TCRdb's table has in-frame clones only and misses some. The sample contains over 70,000 clones, about 89% of which appear only once. The starting material was peripheral blood mononuclear cells (PBMCs), obtained at baseline. The source is a human donor with classical Hodgkin lymphoma.

This clone has only one observation. The chain is built from TRBV10-2 and TRBJ2-7, with D tentatively TRBD1 (6 bases). Per the germline V gene, CDR1 is WSHSY and CDR2 is SAAADI. The CDR3 runs to 14 residues. Trimming removed 4 bases from V and 2 bases from J, with 12 bases in between. CDR3 sequence: CASSGGGRTYEQYF. CDR3 DNA sequence: TGCGCCAGCAGTGGAGGGGGACGAACCTACGAGCAGTACTTC.

This chain joins TRBV19 and TRBJ1-5; weak D call: TRBD1 (5 bases). The CDR3 is 14 amino acids. Per the germline V gene, CDR1 is LNHDA and CDR2 is SQIVND (reference sequence). V gave up 3 bases and J gave up 3 bases, with 9 bases separating them. The CDR3 nucleotides are TGTGCCAGTAGTATCTTACAGGACAATCAGCCCCAGCATTTT. It translates to CASSILQDNQPQHF.

The V call is TRBV5-4, the J call TRBJ2-6, with D tentatively TRBD2 (5 bases). CDR1 is SGHNT, CDR2 YYREEE, per germline (reference sequence). The CDR3 extends over 14 amino acids. V gave up 4 bases and J gave up 3 bases, with 8 bases separating them. The CDR3 region is CASSARVGANVLTF. Written as DNA, the CDR3 is TGTGCCAGCAGCGCGAGGGTTGGGGCCAACGTCCTGACTTTC.

The chain combines TRBV19 with TRBJ1-1; a possible D gene is TRBD1 (6 bases). Germline-derived CDR1 and CDR2 are LNHDA and SQIVND (reference sequence). V dropped 6 bases and J dropped 0 bases, with 11 bases sitting between them. The CDR3 is 14 amino acids. The CDR3 nucleotides read TGTGCCAGTAGCCCTCAGGGGATGAACACTGAAGCTTTCTTT. Translated, it gives CASSPQGMNTEAFF.

V and J are TRBV2 and TRBJ1-3, with D unresolved. V gave up 8 bases and J gave up 0 bases, with 8 bases separating them. The germline V gene has CDR1 SNHLY and CDR2 FYNNEI. The CDR3 is 13 residues long. CDR3 sequence (DNA): TGTGCCAGCGGAAGGAGCTCTGGAAACACCATATATTTT. It yields the protein CASGRSSGNTIYF.

The J gene is TRBJ1-1, the V gene TRBV2, with TRBD1 matching 7 bases. V was pared by 6 bases and J by 0 bases, with 10 bases of the junction left unmatched. The CDR3 covers 16 residues. Germline V gene lookup returns CDR1 SNHLY and CDR2 FYNNEI. The CDR3 region has the DNA TGTGCCAGCAGACCCGGGACAGTGAGGATGAACACTGAAGCTTTCTTT. Its translation is CASRPGTVRMNTEAFF.

The rearrangement links TRBV30 to TRBJ2-7; weak D call: TRBD2 (6 bases). Looked up from germline, CDR1 is GTSNPN and CDR2 is SVGIG (reference sequence). The CDR3 is 14 residues long. Trimming cost V 0 bases and J 5 bases, with 14 bases left between them. CDR3 loop: CAWSVRGIRNEQYF. DNA for the CDR3: TGTGCCTGGAGTGTACGCGGGATTAGGAACGAGCAGTACTTC.

The chain has TRBV28 and TRBJ2-7; TRBD2 aligns across 8 bases. Trimming removed 5 bases from V and 1 base from J; junction bases left unmatched: 7. The CDR3 spans 15 residues. CDR1 is MDHEN and CDR2 is SYDVKM in the germline V gene. CDR3: CASSLEREQSYEQYF. The DNA of the CDR3 is TGTGCCAGCAGTCTCGAGCGGGAGCAGTCCTACGAGCAGTACTTC.

The rearrangement links TRBV19 to TRBJ1-5; weak D call: TRBD1 (6 bases). This CDR3 is 14 amino acids long. V dropped 6 bases and J dropped 7 bases, with 16 bases sitting between them. Germline values: CDR1 LNHDA, CDR2 SQIVND (reference sequence). CDR3 sequence: CASRSTGRGQPQHF. In DNA form, the CDR3 reads TGTGCCAGTAGATCTACAGGGAGGGGACAGCCCCAGCATTTT. The entire variable domain, with the rest obtained from reference TRBV19 and TRBJ1-5, is as follows: DGGITQSPKYLFRKEGQNVTLSCEQNLNHDAMYWYRQDPGQGLRLIYYSQIVNDFQKGDIAEGYSVSREKKESFPLTVTSAQKNPTAFYLCASRSTGRGQPQHFGDGTRLSIL.

The chain couples TRBV28 to TRBJ2-7, with TRBD2 identical over 7 bases. Per germline, CDR1 MDHEN and CDR2 SYDVKM. This CDR3 is built from 15 residues. V gave up 7 bases and J gave up 7 bases; unmatched junction bases: 16. The CDR3 sequence: CASTVDAAGVYEQYF. For the CDR3, the DNA is TGTGCCAGCACCGTAGATGCGGCGGGAGTCTATGAGCAGTACTTC.

The chain is built from TRBV5-4 and TRBJ2-5, with D hard to call. CDR1 is SGHNT and CDR2 is YYREEE in the germline V gene (reference sequence). Trimming took off 0 bases at V and 3 bases at J, with 9 bases between the two ends. CDR3 length: 14 amino acids. This CDR3 is CASSLDPKEETQYF. In DNA, the CDR3 is TGTGCCAGCAGCTTGGATCCCAAGGAAGAGACCCAGTACTTC.

The chain carries TRBV27 and TRBJ2-7; D remains unclear. CDR3 length: 13 residues. The V end was cut by 2 bases, the J end by 0 bases, with 5 bases between. In germline, CDR1 is MNHEY, CDR2 SMNVEV (reference sequence). CDR3 in DNA: TGTGCCAGCAGTTTAGACCCCTCCTACGAGCAGTACTTC. It is translated as CASSLDPSYEQYF.

The genes are TRBV4-3 and TRBJ2-7; TRBD2 might be the D (6 bases). This CDR3 spans 13 amino acids. The germline gives CDR1 LGHNA, CDR2 YSLEER. V lost 0 bases to trimming and J lost 6 bases, with 9 bases between them. Written as DNA, the CDR3 is TGCGCCAGCAGCCAAGACGTGCGGGGCGAGCAGTACTTC. It encodes CASSQDVRGEQYF.

The chain joins TRBV5-4 to TRBJ2-3; D possibly corresponds to TRBD1 (6 bases). CDR3 length: 14 amino acids. V lost 4 bases, J lost 2 bases, and 11 bases lay in between. The germline V gene has CDR1 SGHNT and CDR2 YYREEE (reference sequence). The CDR3 is CASSTDRYTDTQYF. The CDR3 DNA is TGTGCCAGCAGCACGGACAGATACACAGATACGCAGTATTTT.

This clone was recorded once. The gene calls are TRBV27 and TRBJ1-1, with D uncertain. The V gene lost 0 bases and the J gene lost 3 bases, with 5 bases spanning the gap. Germline V gene sequence: CDR1 MNHEY, CDR2 SMNVEV (reference sequence). CDR3 size: 13 residues. CDR3 residues: CASSLSGYTEAFF. CDR3 DNA sequence: TGTGCCAGCAGTTTATCCGGTTACACTGAAGCTTTCTTT.

The chain joins TRBV6-5 to TRBJ2-5; D possibly corresponds to TRBD2 (6 bases). V lost 0 bases and J lost 7, with 6 bases in between. The CDR3 consists of 12 residues. CDR1 and CDR2 from the germline V gene are MNHEY and SVGAGI. The DNA for the CDR3 is TGTGCCAGCAGTTACTCTAGCGGGACCCAGTACTTC. Protein sequence: CASSYSSGTQYF.

The chain recombines TRBV7-2 with TRBJ2-2; a weak D match, TRBD2 (7 bases). The germline CDR1 and CDR2 sequences are SGHTA and FQGNSA. The V end was cut by 5 bases, the J end by 4 bases, with 17 bases between. The CDR3 has 16 residues. CDR3 region: CASSPRGRAGTGELFF. The CDR3 DNA is TGTGCCAGCAGCCCTAGGGGGAGGGCGGGCACCGGGGAGCTGTTTTTT.

The gene calls are TRBV9 and TRBJ2-7; 9 bases fit TRBD1. Germline V CDR1 and CDR2: SGDLS, YYNGEE. This CDR3 spans 15 amino acids. J gave up 4 bases and V 4 bases, and 9 bases lay outside the gene matches. The CDR3 spells CASSPPGQGPYEQYF. The CDR3 bases are TGTGCCAGCAGCCCCCCGGGACAGGGCCCATACGAGCAGTACTTC.

The CDR3 DNA follows: TGTGCCAGCAGTGGGGGACAGGAGAGCACAGATACGCAGTATTTT. This sequence encodes CASSGGQESTDTQYF. The chain carries TRBV6-4 and TRBJ2-3; TRBD1 aligns across 8 bases. V trimming: 4 bases; J trimming: 0 bases; junction bases outside the gene matches: 3. The CDR3 contains 15 residues. Germline values: CDR1 MRHNA, CDR2 SNTAGT.

CDR3 sequence reads: CASSETLAAKEQFF. DNA for the CDR3: TGTGCCAGCAGCGAGACACTAGCGGCAAAAGAGCAGTTCTTC. J is TRBJ2-1 and V is TRBV5-6; 8 nucleotides line up with TRBD2. Germline assignment: CDR1 SGHDT and CDR2 YYEEEE. Trimming at V came to 4 bases and at J to 10 bases, leaving 10 bases not matched to a gene. This CDR3 region has 14 residues. Based on the CDR3 plus reference TRBV5-6 and TRBJ2-1, the full variable domain is DAGVTQSPTHLIKTRGQQVTLRCSPKSGHDTVSWYQQALGQGPQFIFQYYEEEERQRGNFPDRFSGHQFPNYSSELNVNALLLGDSALYLCASSETLAAKEQFFGPGTRLTVL.

This chain connects TRBV6-1 to TRBJ2-5; D possibly matches TRBD1 or TRBD2 (6 bases each). CDR3 length: 15 residues. CDR1 and CDR2 (germline): MNHNS, SASEGT. The V gene lost 0 bases and the J gene lost 5 bases, with 13 bases spanning the gap. CDR3 coding DNA: TGTGCCAGCAGTGAAGCGGTGGGGGGCTGGGAGACCCAGTACTTC. Its protein is CASSEAVGGWETQYF.

This clone was picked up a small number of times. V is TRBV7-7 and J is TRBJ2-7; 9 bases fit TRBD1. This CDR3 comprises 13 residues. Germline V gives CDR1 SSHAT, CDR2 FNYEAQ (reference sequence). V dropped 5 bases and J dropped 5; count of bases not matched to a gene: 4. This chain's CDR3 is CASSPGTGHEQYF. The CDR3, as DNA: TGTGCCAGCAGCCCCGGGACAGGGCACGAGCAGTACTTC.

The chain employs TRBV7-9 and TRBJ1-1, with 8 bases matching TRBD1. Germline-derived CDR1 and CDR2 are SEHNR and FQNEAQ (reference sequence). This CDR3 region has 18 residues. Trimming at V came to 6 bases and at J to 2 bases, leaving 17 bases not matched to a gene. This CDR3 is CASRIAGGTVWGNTEAFF. The CDR3 DNA reads TGTGCCAGCAGGATAGCAGGGGGCACCGTTTGGGGTAACACTGAAGCTTTCTTT. The full variable domain, completed using reference TRBV7-9 and TRBJ1-1, is DTGVSQNPRHKITKRGQNVTFRCDPISEHNRLYWYRQTLGQGPEFLTYFQNEAQLEKSRLLSDRFSAERPKGSFSTLEIQRTEQGDSAMYLCASRIAGGTVWGNTEAFFGQGTRLTVV.

The genes are TRBV27 and TRBJ1-1; TRBD1 agrees at 9 bases. The germline CDR1 and CDR2 sequences are MNHEY and SMNVEV (reference sequence). The length of the CDR3 is 15 residues. Trimming took 2 bases from V and 4 from J; bases not matched to a gene: 5. CDR3 coding DNA: TGTGCCAGCAGTTTAACAGGGGGCCGGGGCACTGAAGCTTTCTTT. Translation gives CASSLTGGRGTEAFF.

The chain uses TRBV19 and TRBJ2-7; 9 bases are shared with TRBD1. The junction had 9 bases not matched to a gene; V was cut back by 4 bases and J by 5 bases. Germline V gene lookup returns CDR1 LNHDA and CDR2 SQIVND (reference sequence). This CDR3 has 15 amino acids. The CDR3 bases are TGTGCCAGTAGTACGCGGACAGGGGCCGTCGACGAGCAGTACTTC. It is translated as CASSTRTGAVDEQYF.